This TCR beta chain was found in a study of blood T cell repertoires in COVID-19 (dated by TCRdb to 2018 to 2020). The study in broad terms: Samples from collaborators originated in the United States, Italy and Spain and spanned both the acute and convalescent phases of COVID-19. The prospective study material was composed of cDNA or gDNA derived from T cells, B-cell-depleted T cells, or PBMCs. The dataset comprised deeply sampled blood TCRbeta repertoires from subjects exposed to, actively infected with, or recovered from COVID-19. A freely available public database, intended as a resource for researchers studying the immune response to SARS-CoV-2, is where the repertoires were released. The samples were drawn from two sources: the first 160 participants of the ongoing ImmuneRACE study, and about 1,300 subjects contributed by 6 global collaborators. Sample metadata almost always included a de-identified subject ID, COVID-19 status, age in years and sex. HLA class I and class II types, where available, came from metadata supplied by the sample provider rather than from assay-based typing. Summary of the overall study and its limitations: The amount of clinical and demographic metadata varied by source and participant and was provided uncurated.

The collaborating institutions used their own protocols to collect whole blood in K2EDTA tubes. Collaborator samples were shipped for TCRbeta analysis as frozen whole blood, isolated PBMCs, or DNA extracted from either sample type. The immunoSEQ Assay, a bias-controlled multiplex PCR, was used to amplify TCRbeta CDR3 regions from genomic DNA. The authors' pipeline ran thus. The number of nucleated cells in each sample was estimated from the amplification of reference gene primers within the assay. To quantify the absolute abundance of each unique TCRbeta CDR3 rearrangement, sequence reads were collapsed and filtered. For each sample, productive Simpson clonality was calculated by taking the square root of Simpson's diversity index across productive rearrangements. TCRdb obtained this table from immuneACCESS and retained in-frame rearrangements with V and J assigned. These tables miss some clones; where compared with another copy, unresolved V genes account for less than half of the shortfall, and the remainder is unexplained. From that table come the V and J calls and clone size; the DNA was used to work out D and trimming. The sample table records more than 200,000 clones; under 90% of these occur just once. The ten top clones hold more than 5.5% of the sample.

Points on this clone: The specificity of this receptor is unknown. Base qualities were left out, and no much larger clone turns up one base away.

The germline V end is reduced by 3 bases and the J end by 4 bases; junction bases left unmatched: 13. CDR1 is given as SGHTA and CDR2 as FQGNSA, both from the germline V gene. The CDR3 runs 17 amino acids, cysteine and phenylalanine included. The kept DNA is CDR3 alone, 51 bases in frame from the first base. Sequencing was carried out using peripheral blood. The clonotype originates from a man older than 75 with acute or convalescent COVID-19. The V gene is TRBV7-2 and the J gene is TRBJ2-5, with 8 bases aligning to TRBD2. The nucleotides are TGTGCCAGCAGCTTCCTTCCCCTAACTAGCGGTCGAGAGACCCAGTACTTC. Its protein product is CASSFLPLTSGRETQYF.